One sample yielded the 30 T cell receptor beta chains listed below, sequenced in a study of shared clonotypes between healthy human individuals. Profiled with immunoSEQ multiplex PCR; TCRdb holds only in-frame clones, not every one. The table records about half a million clones, roughly 85% of them present only once. The source material was PBMCs. These TCRs come from a woman in her 40s in good health. Some clones in this sample may be carry-over from other donors' samples.

On this clone: Germline and junction disagree at one end, which may indicate a read error. The J gene is TRBJ2-1, the V gene TRBV7-7; 9 bases are a match to TRBD2. The germline gives CDR1 SSHAT, CDR2 FNYEAQ (reference sequence). This CDR3 is built from 16 residues. Here the CDR3 DNA reads TGTGCTAGCAGCTTAGCATCCGGGACTAGCAGGGGTGAGCAGTTCTTC. This sequence encodes CASSLASGTSRGEQFF.

The rearrangement links TRBV5-6 to TRBJ2-7; 8 bases agree with TRBD2. Germline trimming cut 3 bases from V and 1 base from J; bases unmatched to any gene: 9. The CDR3 loop spans 16 amino acids. Germline CDR1 is SGHDT and CDR2 is YYEEEE. The CDR3 region is CASSWGSGGRSYEQYF. CDR3 in DNA: TGTGCCAGCAGCTGGGGGAGCGGGGGCCGATCCTACGAGCAGTACTTC. Complete variable domain (other parts from reference TRBV5-6 and TRBJ2-7): DAGVTQSPTHLIKTRGQQVTLRCSPKSGHDTVSWYQQALGQGPQFIFQYYEEEERQRGNFPDRFSGHQFPNYSSELNVNALLLGDSALYLCASSWGSGGRSYEQYFGPGTRLTVT.

The chain has TRBV11-2 and TRBJ1-2; maybe TRBD1 (5 bases). CDR3 length: 14 amino acids. Germline V gives CDR1 SGHAT, CDR2 FQNNGV. V dropped 2 bases and J dropped 3 bases, with 10 bases sitting between them. CDR3 region: CASSLRGEDYGYTF. In DNA form, the CDR3 reads TGTGCCAGCAGCTTACGAGGGGAGGACTATGGCTACACCTTC.

V usage is TRBV5-5 and J usage is TRBJ2-7, with D possibly TRBD1 on 5 matching bases. Germline V lookup: CDR1 SGHKS, CDR2 YYEKEE (reference sequence). The CDR3 loop spans 12 amino acids. The V gene lost 4 bases and the J gene lost 2 bases, with 7 bases spanning the gap. In DNA form, the CDR3 reads TGTGCCAGCAGCACGACAGCCTACGAGCAGTACTTC. Translated, it gives CASSTTAYEQYF.

This chain joins TRBV15 and TRBJ1-4; the match to TRBD1 covers 7 bases. This CDR3 spans 16 amino acids. CDR1 LNHNV and CDR2 YYDKDF come from the germline V gene (reference sequence). Trimming removed 3 bases from V and 2 bases from J; junction bases left unmatched: 6. The CDR3 reads CATSRRDRPTNEKLFF. In nucleotides, the CDR3 is TGTGCCACCAGCAGGCGGGACAGACCCACTAATGAAAAACTGTTTTTT.

The chain couples TRBV9 to TRBJ2-7; unclear D gene. The V end lost 4 bases, the J end lost 0 bases, and 11 bases lay between the germline ends. CDR1 and CDR2 (germline): SGDLS, YYNGEE. The CDR3 consists of 14 residues. In DNA form, the CDR3 reads TGTGCCAGCAGCCCAACACTGAGCTCCTACGAGCAGTACTTC. Its protein is CASSPTLSSYEQYF.

The chain recombines TRBV9 with TRBJ1-3; 7 bases agree with TRBD1. Trimming took 4 bases from V and 2 from J; bases not matched to a gene: 9. The germline gives CDR1 SGDLS, CDR2 YYNGEE. This CDR3 contains 16 residues. The CDR3 coding sequence is TGTGCCAGCAGCCTAAGGACAGGACCTCCTGGAAACACCATATATTTT. This encodes CASSLRTGPPGNTIYF. The variable domain in full, with the rest retrieved from reference TRBV9 and TRBJ1-3, is DSGVTQTPKHLITATGQRVTLRCSPRSGDLSVYWYQQSLDQGLQFLIQYYNGEERAKGNILERFSAQQFPDLHSELNLSSLELGDSALYFCASSLRTGPPGNTIYFGEGSWLTVV.

This sequence joins TRBV10-3 and TRBJ2-7; possible D gene TRBD1, 5 bases. The CDR3 contains 12 residues. CDR1 ENHRY and CDR2 SYGVKD come from the germline V gene. Trimming removed 2 bases from V and 7 bases from J, with 9 bases in between. CDR3 sequence: CAISENRGEQYF. The CDR3 nucleotides are TGTGCCATCAGTGAGAATAGGGGTGAGCAGTACTTC.

The rearrangement joins TRBV19 to TRBJ2-6, with D possibly called TRBD1 or TRBD2 (6 bases each). V gave up 0 bases and J gave up 0 bases, with 18 bases separating them. The CDR3 sequence is 20 residues long. The germline CDR1 and CDR2 sequences are LNHDA and SQIVND (reference sequence). CDR3 sequence reads: CASSIDAWGAESSGANVLTF. For the CDR3, the DNA is TGTGCCAGTAGTATAGATGCTTGGGGGGCCGAAAGCTCTGGGGCCAACGTCCTGACTTTC.

J is TRBJ1-6 and V is TRBV2; D unclear. Per the germline V gene, CDR1 is SNHLY and CDR2 is FYNNEI. The V end lost 2 bases, the J end lost 0 bases, and 11 bases lay between the germline ends. This CDR3 comprises 17 residues. CDR3 in DNA: TGTGCCAGCAGTGAACGTACTGGGAGCTCCTATAATTCACCCCTCCACTTT. As protein: CASSERTGSSYNSPLHF.

J is TRBJ2-3 and V is TRBV15; D is possibly TRBD1 (5 bases). Trimming cost V 0 bases and J 2 bases, with 9 bases left between them. This CDR3 is built from 15 residues. Germline V CDR1 and CDR2: LNHNV, YYDKDF (reference sequence). CDR3 in amino acids: CATSRDSGFTDTQYF. CDR3 sequence (DNA): TGTGCCACCAGCAGAGATTCAGGGTTCACAGATACGCAGTATTTT.

V usage is TRBV5-1 and J usage is TRBJ1-5; perhaps TRBD1 as D (6 bases). The CDR3 runs 15 residues. CDR1 SGHRS and CDR2 YFSETQ come from the germline V gene. V lost 4 bases and J lost 0, with 11 bases in between. Here the CDR3 reads CASSPGQYSNQPQHF. The CDR3 region has the DNA TGCGCCAGCAGCCCCGGACAGTATAGCAATCAGCCCCAGCATTTT.

This clone was seen only once. J is TRBJ1-2 and V is TRBV5-1, with D possibly matching TRBD1 (6 bases). This CDR3 has 16 amino acids. The V gene's germline CDR1 is SGHRS and CDR2 YFSETQ. The V gene lost 0 bases and the J gene lost 8 bases, with 20 bases spanning the gap. The CDR3 reads CASSLDSPGDGGGYTF. The CDR3 DNA reads TGCGCCAGCAGCTTGGACAGTCCAGGGGACGGTGGGGGCTACACCTTC.

This clone occurred once. The V and J genes are TRBV6-1 and TRBJ2-5; TRBD1 matches at 9 bases. Germline CDR1 reads MNHNS; CDR2 reads SASEGT. V dropped 6 bases and J dropped 1; count of bases not matched to a gene: 6. The CDR3 spans 15 residues. CDR3 in amino acids: CASRGGTGPQETQYF. For the CDR3, the DNA is TGTGCCAGCAGAGGCGGGACAGGGCCCCAAGAGACCCAGTACTTC.

J is TRBJ2-3 and V is TRBV6-4; 9 bases agree with TRBD2. In germline, CDR1 is MRHNA, CDR2 SNTAGT. V dropped 5 bases and J dropped 2; count of bases not matched to a gene: 8. This CDR3 is 16 amino acids long. The CDR3 here is CASSKREERITDTQYF. CDR3 DNA: TGTGCCAGCAGTAAGCGGGAGGAGAGGATCACAGATACGCAGTATTTT.

The genes are TRBV7-6 and TRBJ1-1; D may be TRBD1 (5 bases). CDR1 and CDR2 from the germline V gene are SGHVS and FNYEAQ. V gave up 4 bases and J gave up 4 bases, with 10 bases separating them. This CDR3 spans 13 amino acids. This CDR3 reads CASSSQAGTEAFF. Here the CDR3 DNA reads TGTGCCAGCAGCTCACAGGCGGGCACTGAAGCTTTCTTT.

The chain recombines TRBV6-4 with TRBJ2-2; D uncertain. The V end lost 0 bases, the J end lost 6 bases, and 8 bases lay between the germline ends. CDR3 length: 14 amino acids. Germline V lookup: CDR1 MRHNA, CDR2 SNTAGT. This CDR3 reads CASSDSLVSGELFF. DNA of the CDR3: TGTGCCAGCAGTGACTCGTTAGTCTCCGGGGAGCTGTTTTTT.

The V and J genes are TRBV18 and TRBJ2-7, with 9 bases matching TRBD1. Germline CDR1 is KGHSH and CDR2 is LQKENI. This CDR3 comprises 14 residues. With 3 bases clipped from V and 6 bases from J, the junction kept 6 bases outside the gene matches. The CDR3 here is CASSPRDRVREQYF. In DNA form, the CDR3 reads TGTGCCAGCTCACCCCGGGACAGGGTTCGCGAGCAGTACTTC.

The chain employs TRBV7-8 and TRBJ2-2; D ambiguous. From germline, CDR1 is SGHVS and CDR2 FQNEAQ. Trimming stripped 1 base from V and 3 bases from J, with 9 bases between. This CDR3 is built from 15 residues. CDR3 amino acids: CASSLVVLHTGELFF. In DNA, the CDR3 is TGTGCCAGCAGCTTAGTTGTCCTTCACACCGGGGAGCTGTTTTTT.

The chain joins TRBV19 to TRBJ1-5; a possible D gene is TRBD1 (6 bases). The CDR3 has 16 amino acids. The germline V gene has CDR1 LNHDA and CDR2 SQIVND (reference sequence). Trimming left V 2 bases short and J 0 bases short, with 11 bases between. In DNA, the CDR3 is TGTGCCAGTAGTATAACAGGGCCTTATAGCAATCAGCCCCAGCATTTT. This encodes CASSITGPYSNQPQHF. The full variable domain, its missing parts supplied by reference TRBV19 and TRBJ1-5, is DGGITQSPKYLFRKEGQNVTLSCEQNLNHDAMYWYRQDPGQGLRLIYYSQIVNDFQKGDIAEGYSVSREKKESFPLTVTSAQKNPTAFYLCASSITGPYSNQPQHFGDGTRLSIL.

The CDR3 bases are TGTGCCAGCAGCCAAGGACAGGCCCTTAACAATGAGCAGTTCTTC. This gives the protein CASSQGQALNNEQFF. The chain combines TRBV4-2 with TRBJ2-1; tentatively, D is TRBD1 (6 bases). Trimming removed 1 base at V and 5 bases at J, with 12 bases between. The V gene's germline CDR1 is LGHNA and CDR2 YNFKEQ. The CDR3 contains 15 residues.

Only one count was recorded for this clone. The CDR3 sequence: CASSLEAGANEQFF. The CDR3 region has the DNA TGTGCCAGCAGCTTAGAAGCGGGAGCGAATGAGCAGTTCTTC. The chain combines TRBV11-2 with TRBJ2-1; 8 nucleotides match TRBD2. After removal of 0 bases from V and 7 bases from J, the junction contained 2 bases not matched to a gene. CDR3 length equals 14 residues. The germline V gene has CDR1 SGHAT and CDR2 FQNNGV.

The chain's CDR3 is CASSQGQGGADTQYF. The CDR3 DNA reads as TGTGCCAGCAGCCAGGGACAGGGGGGCGCAGATACGCAGTATTTT. The rearrangement links TRBV7-9 to TRBJ2-3, with 11 bases lining up with TRBD1. V dropped 5 bases and J dropped 4; count of bases not matched to a gene: 5. Germline V gene data show CDR1 as SEHNR and CDR2 as FQNEAQ (reference sequence). The CDR3 totals 15 residues.

The chain couples TRBV15 to TRBJ1-2, with 7 bases identical to TRBD1. The trim removed 3 bases at V and 6 bases at J, leaving 7 bases unmatched. Per germline, CDR1 LNHNV and CDR2 YYDKDF (reference sequence). The CDR3 totals 14 residues. CDR3 in amino acids: CATSSTHTGDGYTF. CDR3 DNA: TGTGCCACCAGCAGTACACATACAGGGGATGGCTACACCTTC.

The chain employs TRBV7-9 and TRBJ2-2, with 9 bases aligning to TRBD2. The CDR3 covers 19 residues. The V gene end was trimmed by 6 bases and the J gene end by 2 bases; junction bases not matched to a gene: 16. The V gene's germline CDR1 is SEHNR and CDR2 FQNEAQ (reference sequence). CDR3 sequence (DNA): TGTGCCAGCAGGCACAACAGGTTTAGCGGGAGCCTAAACACCGGGGAGCTGTTTTTT. Translated, it gives CASRHNRFSGSLNTGELFF.

This clone was recorded a few times. This chain uses TRBV19 with TRBJ1-5; unclear D gene. V was pared by 6 bases and J by 1 base, with 10 bases between. This CDR3 comprises 14 residues. Germline values: CDR1 LNHDA, CDR2 SQIVND (reference sequence). The chain's CDR3 is CASRIRHSNQPQHF. CDR3 nucleotides: TGTGCCAGTAGGATTAGACACAGCAATCAGCCCCAGCATTTT.

This chain joins TRBV28 and TRBJ2-2; no clear D gene. V was pared by 4 bases and J by 0 bases, with 9 bases between. The CDR3 spans 15 residues. Germline assignment: CDR1 MDHEN and CDR2 SYDVKM. Written as DNA, the CDR3 is TGTGCCAGCAGTTCCATCGGATCGAACACCGGGGAGCTGTTTTTT. The encoded protein is CASSSIGSNTGELFF.

The sample holds a few counts of this clone. V gene TRBV14 combines with J gene TRBJ2-1; D is unresolved. Germline assignment: CDR1 SGHDN and CDR2 FVKESK. The CDR3 is 13 amino acids. V was shortened by 4 bases and J by 8 bases, with 12 bases between the two germline ends. CDR3: CASSRVDGYEQFF. CDR3 nucleotides: TGTGCCAGCAGCCGAGTTGACGGCTATGAGCAGTTCTTC. Drawing the rest from reference TRBV14 and TRBJ2-1, the complete variable domain is EAGVTQFPSHSVIEKGQTVTLRCDPISGHDNLYWYRRVMGKEIKFLLHFVKESKQDESGMPNNRFLAERTGGTYSTLKVQPAELEDSGVYFCASSRVDGYEQFFGPGTRLTVL.

V gene TRBV7-3 combines with J gene TRBJ2-2; D is uncertain. V lost 2 bases and J 7 bases, leaving 17 bases between the germline ends. The CDR3 contains 16 residues. The V gene's germline CDR1 is SGHTA and CDR2 FQGTGA. CDR3 residues: CASSLVDSRLGGELFF. The CDR3 DNA follows: TGTGCCAGCAGCTTAGTCGATTCCCGTCTAGGCGGGGAGCTGTTTTTT.

Concerning this clone: Other nucleotide sequences from this sample produce the same CDR3. V is TRBV5-1 and J is TRBJ2-3; D not resolved. CDR1 is SGHRS, CDR2 YFSETQ, per germline. V was pared by 0 bases and J by 0 bases, with 5 bases between. The CDR3 length is 14 residues. CDR3: CASSLATSTDTQYF. Here the CDR3 DNA reads TGCGCCAGCAGCTTGGCGACAAGCACAGATACGCAGTATTTT.